The next 8 T cell receptor beta chains were all read from a single sample in a study of low-dose radiotherapy and immunotherapy resistance in tumors. Both TCRalpha and TCRbeta chains were reverse transcribed with V-gene-specific primers. PCR amplification of the TCRs was performed with Phusion for 20 to 25 PCR cycles, and it relied on a constant-region primer together with a V-primer adapter. TCRdb passed the reads through MiXCR, listing each CDR3 protein once. This sample has about 15,000 distinct CDR3 sequences, with less than 65% found just once. The receptors shown here come from a human donor with advanced metastatic prostate, ovarian, gallbladder or colorectal cancer (not recorded which). This table probably holds off-target reads from a library built for another chain.

Concerning this clonotype itself: The junction departs from germline at one end; a sequencing error may be responsible. V gene TRBV28 combines with J gene TRBJ2-7; D is undetermined. The CDR3 runs to 14 residues. Per the germline V gene, CDR1 is MDHEN and CDR2 is SYDVKM. The CDR3 DNA reads as TGTGCCACCAGTTCCCGGACCGGCTCCTACGAGCAGTACTTC. Amino acids: CATSSRTGSYEQYF.

This chain uses TRBV12-3 or TRBV12-4 with TRBJ2-7, with 10 bases fitting TRBD2. The CDR3 is made up of 14 amino acids. J was trimmed by 7 bases and V by 8 bases; bases with no gene match: 11. CDR3: CASRSGGSSGEQYF. CDR3 bases: TGTGCCAGCCGTAGCGGGGGGTCCTCGGGGGAGCAGTACTTC.

V is TRBV28 and J is TRBJ2-2; D gene ambiguous. Germline V CDR1 and CDR2: MDHEN, SYDVKM. V shed 6 bases and J shed 2 bases, with 10 bases lying between them. CDR3 length: 14 amino acids. The CDR3, as DNA: TGTGCCAGCAGCCCAGGCTATAACACCGGGGAGCTGTTTTTT. This codes for CASSPGYNTGELFF. Filled out from reference TRBV28 and TRBJ2-2, the complete variable domain reads DVKVTQSSRYLVKRTGEKVFLECVQDMDHENMFWYRQDPGLGLRLIYFSYDVKMKEKGDIPEGYSVSREKKERFSLILESASTNQTSMYLCASSPGYNTGELFFGEGSRLTVL.

The chain has TRBV18 and TRBJ2-5, with 7 bases matching TRBD1. CDR3 length: 13 amino acids. V lost 5 bases and J lost 2; bases outside the gene matches: 2. CDR1 is KGHSH, CDR2 LQKENI, per germline. The CDR3 sequence is CASSGGQQETQYF. CDR3 in DNA: TGTGCCAGCTCAGGGGGACAGCAAGAGACCCAGTACTTC.

This chain joins TRBV19 and TRBJ1-3, with D possibly matching TRBD1 (5 bases). This CDR3 spans 14 amino acids. The ends were cut back, 6 bases at V and 2 bases at J, with 11 bases in the middle. Germline V CDR1 and CDR2: LNHDA, SQIVND (reference sequence). CDR3: CASRLRGAGNTIYF. CDR3 nucleotides: TGTGCCAGTAGATTGCGAGGGGCTGGAAACACCATATATTTT. Drawing the rest from reference TRBV19 and TRBJ1-3, the complete variable domain is DGGITQSPKYLFRKEGQNVTLSCEQNLNHDAMYWYRQDPGQGLRLIYYSQIVNDFQKGDIAEGYSVSREKKESFPLTVTSAQKNPTAFYLCASRLRGAGNTIYFGEGSWLTVV.

V and J are TRBV21-1 and TRBJ2-1. TRBV21-1 is assigned pseudogene status. The CDR3 extends over 14 amino acids. CDR3 loop: CASSNDSSYNEQFF. For the CDR3, the DNA is TGTGCCAGCAGCAATGACAGCTCCTACAATGAGCAGTTCTTC.

The chain joins TRBV3-1 to TRBJ1-3; possibly TRBD1 for D (5 bases). Germline V gene data show CDR1 as LGHDT and CDR2 as YNNKEL (reference sequence). V lost 0 bases and J lost 1, with 13 bases in between. The CDR3 sequence is 17 residues long. CDR3 amino acids: CASSQESGRVSGNTIYF. CDR3 nucleotide sequence: TGTGCCAGCAGCCAAGAGAGTGGCAGGGTATCTGGAAACACCATATATTTT.

This rearrangement joins TRBV29-1 to TRBJ1-6, with 7 positions matching TRBD1. The CDR3 is 14 residues long. The junction had 8 bases not matched to a gene; V was cut back by 6 bases and J by 6 bases. CDR1 SQVTM and CDR2 ANQGSEA come from the germline V gene. The CDR3 loop is CSVRDSPLNSPLHF. In nucleotides, the CDR3 is TGCAGCGTCCGGGACAGTCCGCTTAATTCACCCCTCCACTTT.